This record concerns one TCR beta chain sequence. As yet, its antigen is unknown. This record belongs to a study of T cell responses to AZD1222 COVID-19 vaccine. Study-level findings and limits: Mostly white British, mostly female donors; authors suggested clonal diversity may be underestimated.

The CDR3 spans 13 residues. Germline CDR1 MNHEY, CDR2 SMNVEV (reference sequence). Trimming took 7 bases from V and 2 from J, leaving 12 bases between them. Generated by immunoSEQ multiplex PCR, the TCRdb table keeps only in-frame clones and is missing some. The table lists 110,000 to 150,000 clones, approximately 94% of them singletons. The receptor was isolated from an adult in good health. The sample in question was peripheral blood, obtained on day 0 of AZD1222 vaccination. The V gene is TRBV27, the J gene TRBJ2-7, with D perhaps being TRBD1 or TRBD2 (6 bases each). This chain's CDR3 is CASKGGYAYEQYF. The CDR3 DNA reads TGTGCCAGCAAGGGGGGATATGCCTACGAGCAGTACTTC.